This entry lists 29 T cell receptor beta chains sequenced from one sample in a study of OX40 agonist ivuxolimab in advanced cancers. The library was built by means of the immunoSEQ multiplex PCR assay. Held by TCRdb, this immuneACCESS table contains in-frame sequences only and omits some clones. Under half of the omission traces to an unresolved V gene where checked; the cause of the rest is unknown. The sample data list 40,000 to 55,000 clones, and approximately 90% of these were observed just once. The ten biggest clones cover roughly 15% of the sample. Sequenced material: CD4+ or CD8+ T cells sorted from blood, taken in a trial of the OX40 agonist ivuxolimab. All receptors derive from an adult with an advanced solid tumor such as melanoma, head and neck, liver or kidney cancer.

The V and J genes are TRBV6-4 and TRBJ2-4; D tentatively fits TRBD1 or TRBD2 (5 bases each). The CDR3 runs to 16 residues. Germline lookup yields CDR1 MRHNA and CDR2 SNTAGT. Trimming took off 4 bases at V and 3 bases at J, with 16 bases between the two ends. CDR3 in amino acids: CASSVAPGLGKNIQYF. The CDR3 bases are TGTGCCAGCAGTGTCGCGCCGGGGCTTGGCAAAAACATTCAGTACTTC.

The chain links TRBV7-9 to TRBJ2-7; maybe TRBD1 (6 bases). Germline CDR1 reads SEHNR; CDR2 reads FQNEAQ (reference sequence). This CDR3 has 13 residues. V gave up 5 bases and J gave up 5 bases, with 13 bases separating them. The chain's CDR3 is CASSAGVLNEQYF. The DNA of the CDR3 is TGTGCCAGCAGCGCAGGGGTTTTAAACGAGCAGTACTTC.

V and J are TRBV29-1 and TRBJ2-7; 8 nucleotides agree with TRBD2. The germline V gene encodes CDR1 SQVTM and CDR2 ANQGSEA. The CDR3 runs 14 residues. Losses at the gene ends were 7 bases for V and 4 bases for J; bases not matched to a gene: 12. The CDR3 is CSAGGSAGGYEQYF. The CDR3 nucleotides are TGCAGCGCGGGTGGATCGGCGGGAGGATACGAGCAGTACTTC.

This chain uses TRBV4-1 with TRBJ2-5; D unresolved. V lost 1 base to trimming and J lost 1 base, with 7 bases between them. The V gene's germline CDR1 is MGHRA and CDR2 YSYEKL. CDR3 length equals 14 residues. The CDR3 reads CASSQVPSQETQYF. The CDR3 DNA sequence: TGCGCCAGCAGCCAAGTACCCAGCCAAGAGACCCAGTACTTC.

This chain connects TRBV11-3 to TRBJ2-7; perhaps TRBD2 as D (5 bases). This CDR3 region has 15 residues. V was trimmed by 2 bases and J by 3 bases, leaving 14 bases between them. Germline CDR1 reads SGHNT; CDR2 reads YENEEA. In nucleotides, the CDR3 is TGTGCCAGCAGCTTAATGGGCGGGCAGGTCTACGAGCAGTACTTC. This encodes CASSLMGGQVYEQYF.

The chain uses TRBV27 and TRBJ2-7; 7 nucleotides match TRBD1. CDR1 and CDR2 from the germline V gene are MNHEY and SMNVEV (reference sequence). CDR3 length equals 14 residues. J was trimmed by 0 bases and V by 4 bases; bases with no gene match: 3. The CDR3 nucleotides are TGTGCCAGCAGTTACGCAGGGGGCTCCTACGAGCAGTACTTC. As protein: CASSYAGGSYEQYF.

This chain uses TRBV4-2 with TRBJ2-1; D not certain. This CDR3 has 18 residues. V was clipped by 0 bases and J by 1 base, with 16 bases between them. Germline V gene sequence: CDR1 LGHNA, CDR2 YNFKEQ. The DNA for the CDR3 is TGTGCCAGCAGCCAAGAATGGTTCGGAGAAGGATCCTACAATGAGCAGTTCTTC. Amino acids: CASSQEWFGEGSYNEQFF.

This clone was recorded only once. A junction boundary mismatches the germline segment, possibly from a read error. The V call is TRBV7-7, the J call TRBJ2-1, with 7 bases aligning to TRBD2. CDR3 size: 13 residues. Germline V gene lookup returns CDR1 SSHAT and CDR2 FNYEAQ (reference sequence). CDR3 sequence (DNA): TGTGCTAGCAGCTATAGGGGAGGGGACGAGCAGTTCTTC. It codes for CASSYRGGDEQFF.

This clone has only a few counts. The chain links TRBV9 to TRBJ1-4; D not certain. V was cut by 2 bases and J by 5 bases, with 7 bases left in between. Germline CDR1 is SGDLS and CDR2 is YYNGEE. CDR3 length: 13 residues. The chain's CDR3 is CASSVSQNEKLFF. The CDR3 coding sequence is TGTGCCAGCAGCGTCTCCCAAAATGAAAAACTGTTTTTT.

The CDR3 is CASTKAGVSNTEAFF. The CDR3 region has the DNA TGTGCCAGTACCAAAGCGGGGGTGTCGAACACTGAAGCTTTCTTT. V gene TRBV19 combines with J gene TRBJ1-1; a weak D match, TRBD1 (5 bases). From germline, CDR1 is LNHDA and CDR2 SQIVND (reference sequence). V lost 7 bases and J 1 base, leaving 16 bases between the germline ends. The CDR3 runs to 15 residues.

The V gene is TRBV7-9, the J gene TRBJ2-1; 10 nucleotides match TRBD2. Germline V gene lookup returns CDR1 SEHNR and CDR2 FQNEAQ (reference sequence). With 4 bases clipped from V and 0 bases from J, the junction kept 6 bases outside the gene matches. This CDR3 contains 17 residues. CDR3 in amino acids: CASSSGPSGSSYNEQFF. The CDR3 coding sequence is TGTGCCAGCAGCTCCGGGCCTAGCGGGAGCTCCTACAATGAGCAGTTCTTC.

The chain has TRBV2 and TRBJ2-7, with D uncertain. In germline, CDR1 is SNHLY, CDR2 FYNNEI. CDR3 length equals 15 residues. With 3 bases removed from V and 5 bases from J, the gap between germline ends came to 17 bases. Here the CDR3 DNA reads TGTGCCAGCAGTGAGGGATCCGGGCCAATCGACGAGCAGTACTTC. Translation: CASSEGSGPIDEQYF.

The chain has TRBV2 and TRBJ2-5; D may correspond to TRBD1 or TRBD2 (6 bases each). V was clipped by 2 bases and J by 4 bases, with 11 bases between them. Germline V gene sequence: CDR1 SNHLY, CDR2 FYNNEI. The length of the CDR3 is 14 residues. The CDR3 DNA follows: TGTGCCAGCAGTGAATTGGGGGGCCTAGAGACCCAGTACTTC. Translated: CASSELGGLETQYF.

The CDR3 sequence is CASPKRGARNYGYTF. DNA of the CDR3: TGTGCCAGCCCCAAGAGGGGGGCGCGAAACTATGGCTACACCTTC. V and J are TRBV21-1 and TRBJ1-2. TRBV21-1 constitutes a pseudogene. The CDR3 spans 15 residues.

The V call is TRBV7-3, the J call TRBJ2-1; D gene unclear. With 0 bases removed from V and 3 bases from J, the gap between germline ends came to 27 bases. Germline CDR1 reads SGHTA; CDR2 reads FQGTGA. CDR3 size: 21 residues. This CDR3 is CASSLTAYSFAEELDYNEQFF. The CDR3 DNA reads as TGTGCCAGCAGCTTAACGGCCTATAGTTTCGCCGAAGAGTTGGACTACAATGAGCAGTTCTTC.

The rearrangement links TRBV4-3 to TRBJ2-1; 8 bases fit TRBD2. V gave up 0 bases and J gave up 4 bases; unmatched junction bases: 14. Germline V CDR1 and CDR2: LGHNA, YSLEER. The CDR3 covers 19 residues. CDR3 coding DNA: TGCGCCAGCAGCCAAGATCCTTTCCGGGGGGGCGTTCAATACAATGAGCAGTTCTTC. It encodes CASSQDPFRGGVQYNEQFF.

This clone was detected only a few times. This chain connects TRBV13 to TRBJ2-1, with 8 bases lining up with TRBD2. Germline CDR1 PRHDT, CDR2 FYEKMQ (reference sequence). V lost 2 bases to trimming and J lost 9 bases; unmatched junction nucleotides: 6. This CDR3 is 14 amino acids long. The CDR3 protein is CASSLMGLEGEQFF. CDR3 nucleotides: TGTGCCAGCAGCTTAATGGGACTAGAGGGTGAGCAGTTCTTC.

The chain combines TRBV19 with TRBJ1-2, with 8 bases aligning to TRBD1. The CDR3 loop spans 15 amino acids. Germline V gene data show CDR1 as LNHDA and CDR2 as SQIVND (reference sequence). Trimming at V came to 1 base and at J to 5 bases, leaving 6 bases not matched to a gene. As DNA, the CDR3 is TGTGCCAGTAGTATAGGTACCGGGACAGGATATGGCTACACCTTC. Translated: CASSIGTGTGYGYTF.

The chain couples TRBV7-2 to TRBJ2-1, with TRBD2 matching 8 bases. The CDR3 runs 15 residues. Trimming at V came to 5 bases and at J to 1 base, leaving 4 bases not matched to a gene. Germline CDR1 SGHTA, CDR2 FQGNSA. CDR3 residues: CASSPLAGSYNEQFF. DNA of the CDR3: TGTGCCAGCAGCCCCCTAGCGGGTTCCTACAATGAGCAGTTCTTC.

This sequence joins TRBV19 and TRBJ2-7; tentatively, D is TRBD1 or TRBD2 (5 bases each). CDR1 LNHDA and CDR2 SQIVND come from the germline V gene (reference sequence). V was cut by 4 bases and J by 0 bases, with 10 bases left in between. The CDR3 is 14 residues long. As DNA, the CDR3 is TGTGCCAGTAGTACGGCCGGGGCCTCCTACGAGCAGTACTTC. This encodes CASSTAGASYEQYF.

The chain employs TRBV19 and TRBJ2-1; D is unresolved. The germline V gene encodes CDR1 LNHDA and CDR2 SQIVND (reference sequence). The CDR3 is 17 amino acids. With 6 bases removed from V and 0 bases from J, the gap between germline ends came to 18 bases. The CDR3 here is CASSLPISSPSYNEQFF. CDR3 in DNA: TGTGCCAGTAGCCTACCAATTAGCTCCCCCTCCTACAATGAGCAGTTCTTC.

The chain uses TRBV4-2 and TRBJ2-1, with D unresolved. The CDR3 consists of 15 residues. V was pared by 0 bases and J by 5 bases, with 11 bases between. From germline, CDR1 is LGHNA and CDR2 YNFKEQ. In nucleotides, the CDR3 is TGTGCCAGCAGCCAAGAAGGTGGGTCCGACAATGAGCAGTTCTTC. This gives the protein CASSQEGGSDNEQFF.

The chain has TRBV5-1 and TRBJ2-1; D unresolved. Germline CDR1 and CDR2: SGHRS and YFSETQ. The CDR3 contains 14 residues. V lost 5 bases and J lost 0, with 9 bases in between. The CDR3 loop reads CASRPQSSYNEQFF. For the CDR3, the DNA is TGCGCCAGCAGGCCACAGAGCTCCTACAATGAGCAGTTCTTC.

The chain carries TRBV6-6 and TRBJ2-2; unclear D gene. V lost 9 bases and J lost 5, with 13 bases in between. CDR3 size: 13 residues. The germline V gene has CDR1 MNHNY and CDR2 SVGAGI (reference sequence). CDR3: CASLWVSTGELFF. Written as DNA, the CDR3 is TGTGCCAGTCTATGGGTCTCGACCGGGGAGCTGTTTTTT.

The chain has TRBV29-1 and TRBJ1-2; D remains ambiguous. The CDR3 runs to 12 residues. The V gene lost 3 bases and the J gene lost 7 bases, with 12 bases spanning the gap. Germline assignment: CDR1 SQVTM and CDR2 ANQGSEA. The CDR3 protein is CSVEGGWLGYTF. The CDR3 nucleotides are TGCAGCGTTGAGGGCGGGTGGCTTGGCTACACCTTC.

This clone was detected once. The chain joins TRBV5-5 to TRBJ2-5; D possibly corresponds to TRBD2 (6 bases). V was trimmed by 1 base and J by 4 bases, leaving 14 bases between them. CDR1 and CDR2 (germline): SGHKS, YYEKEE (reference sequence). The CDR3 extends over 15 amino acids. The CDR3 region has the DNA TGTGCCAGCAGCTTGCGACTAGTATACGGAGAGACCCAGTACTTC. It encodes CASSLRLVYGETQYF.

This sequence joins TRBV19 and TRBJ1-1, with a possible D match to TRBD1 (5 bases). With 6 bases removed from V and 1 base from J, the gap between germline ends came to 6 bases. The CDR3 runs 12 residues. In germline, CDR1 is LNHDA, CDR2 SQIVND (reference sequence). Written as DNA, the CDR3 is TGTGCCAGTAGAACAGGGAACACTGAAGCTTTCTTT. Amino acid sequence: CASRTGNTEAFF.

This sequence joins TRBV2 and TRBJ2-5; 14 bases match TRBD2. Looked up from germline, CDR1 is SNHLY and CDR2 is FYNNEI. Losses at the gene ends were 6 bases for V and 2 bases for J; bases not matched to a gene: 2. The CDR3 is 15 amino acids. DNA for the CDR3: TGTGCCAGCAGGGGACTAGCGGGAGTTCAAGAGACCCAGTACTTC. Translation: CASRGLAGVQETQYF.

In DNA, the CDR3 is TGTGCCAGCAGTTTGACAGCGATAGCGGGGGTATTCTACGAGCAGTACTTC. Translating it yields CASSLTAIAGVFYEQYF. This chain connects TRBV27 to TRBJ2-7, with 9 positions matching TRBD2. Germline V gene sequence: CDR1 MNHEY, CDR2 SMNVEV (reference sequence). The CDR3 length is 17 residues. Germline trimming cut 3 bases from V and 3 bases from J; bases unmatched to any gene: 12.